This TCR beta chain was identified during a study of cytomegalovirus exposure and HLA in healthy donors. This CDR3 is built from 14 residues. Trimming removed 0 bases from V and 5 bases from J, with 8 bases in between. Looked up from germline, CDR1 is SGHRS and CDR2 is YFSETQ. This clone came up a few times. Other DNA sequences within the sample encode an identical CDR3. With 60 Vbeta and 13 Jbeta primers, the PCR was carried out. In the original analysis: There were about 80 million unique TCR beta chains by a later count, and some 11 million of them were shared. The data were produced by immunoSEQ multiplex PCR, yet TCRdb's version contains in-frame clones alone and is incomplete. V and J calls and clone size come straight from that table; D and trimming were deduced from the DNA. The sample has about 130,000 clones, around 80% seen once.

V and J are TRBV5-1 and TRBJ1-4; D gene ambiguous. The sequence derives from a woman in her late teens or twenties in good health and CMV-seropositive. The source material was PBMCs. This CDR3 is CASSLGGLNEKLFF. The CDR3, as DNA: TGCGCCAGCAGCTTGGGAGGTTTAAATGAAAAACTGTTTTTT.